Listed here are 2 T cell receptor beta chains from one sample, sequenced in a study of blood T cell repertoires in COVID-19. The data were produced by immunoSEQ multiplex PCR, yet TCRdb's version contains in-frame clones alone and is incomplete. The sample lists roughly 210,000 clones; about 88% were seen once. The sample consisted of peripheral blood. The receptors originated from a man in his sixties or seventies with acute or convalescent COVID-19.

The chain is built from TRBV11-3 and TRBJ2-3; D remains ambiguous. This CDR3 region has 13 residues. V dropped 1 base and J dropped 4 bases, with 6 bases sitting between them. The germline V gene has CDR1 SGHNT and CDR2 YENEEA. The CDR3 reads CASSLGLADTQYF. The CDR3 bases are TGTGCCAGCAGCTTAGGATTAGCAGATACGCAGTATTTT.

The rearrangement uses TRBV11-2 and TRBJ2-4, with D maybe TRBD2 (5 bases). V was clipped by 2 bases and J by 5 bases, with 16 bases between them. This CDR3 is 16 amino acids long. Per the germline V gene, CDR1 is SGHAT and CDR2 is FQNNGV. The DNA of the CDR3 is TGTGCCAGCAGCTTAAGTTGGTCAACTAGACAAAACATTCAGTACTTC. This encodes CASSLSWSTRQNIQYF.